Below, 10 T cell receptor beta chains from the same sample are listed, as sequenced in a study of T-cell memory formation after mild COVID-19. TCRdb ran MiXCR on the 5' RACE reads and lists one entry per CDR3 protein. The table has roughly 130,000 distinct CDR3 sequences, 15% to 20% seen once. Sample: PBMCs or a T cell subset sorted from them (not recorded which). The receptors derive from a man younger than 35 who had mild COVID-19 (a few samples of this study predate the infection). Cell type and time point are not known.

This clonotype was observed a few times. The V call is TRBV20-1, the J call TRBJ2-3; perhaps TRBD1 as D (6 bases). Germline CDR1 DFQATT, CDR2 SNEGSKA (reference sequence). Between the trimmed V and J ends, which lost 6 bases and 3 bases, there was a span of 19 bases. The CDR3 is 15 amino acids. CDR3 sequence: CSAPKVEGETDTQYF. CDR3 coding DNA: TGCAGTGCCCCAAAGGTAGAGGGGGAGACAGATACGCAGTATTTT.

The rearrangement links TRBV18 to TRBJ1-3; D is unresolved. Germline CDR1 reads KGHSH; CDR2 reads LQKENI. The CDR3 runs 13 residues. V lost 4 bases to trimming and J lost 3 bases, with 7 bases between them. CDR3 protein: CASSREIGNTIYF. The CDR3 coding sequence is TGTGCCAGCTCACGTGAAATTGGAAACACCATATATTTT.

CDR3 bases: TGTGCCAGCAGCTCCAGTTACACCGGGGAGCTGTTTTTT. Translated: CASSSSYTGELFF. This chain uses TRBV7-2 with TRBJ2-2; D gene uncertain. Trimming cost V 4 bases and J 3 bases, with 6 bases left between them. Germline assignment: CDR1 SGHTA and CDR2 FQGNSA. The CDR3 has 13 amino acids.

This clonotype has just a few counts. The chain carries TRBV19 and TRBJ1-6; TRBD1 agrees at 9 bases. CDR3 length: 15 amino acids. Germline V gene data show CDR1 as LNHDA and CDR2 as SQIVND (reference sequence). V lost 6 bases, J lost 9 bases, and 9 bases stayed unmatched. The CDR3: CASRRLTGGGSPLHF. CDR3 sequence (DNA): TGTGCCAGTAGACGATTGACAGGGGGAGGTTCACCCCTCCACTTT.

The chain has TRBV5-4 and TRBJ1-1; TRBD1 is a possible D gene (5 bases). With 1 base removed from V and 0 bases from J, the gap between germline ends came to 10 bases. Germline-derived CDR1 and CDR2 are SGHNT and YYREEE (reference sequence). The CDR3 loop spans 15 amino acids. The CDR3 is CASSLPGTVNTEAFF. CDR3 in DNA: TGTGCCAGCAGCTTGCCGGGGACCGTGAACACTGAAGCTTTCTTT.

The gene calls are TRBV24-1 and TRBJ2-1, with TRBD2 matching 8 bases. This CDR3 contains 14 residues. J gave up 6 bases and V 9 bases, and 9 bases lay outside the gene matches. Germline V gene data show CDR1 as KGHDR and CDR2 as SFDVKD. The chain's CDR3 is CATGAERGSNEQFF. Here the CDR3 DNA reads TGTGCCACCGGCGCCGAGCGGGGGTCCAATGAGCAGTTCTTC.

This clonotype was recorded at least ten times. This chain uses TRBV24-1 with TRBJ2-5; D remains ambiguous. V was clipped by 7 bases and J by 1 base, with 9 bases between them. This CDR3 contains 13 residues. The V gene's germline CDR1 is KGHDR and CDR2 SFDVKD. CDR3 nucleotides: TGTGCCACCAGCGGAATATTCCAAGAGACCCAGTACTTC. It specifies CATSGIFQETQYF.

In this sample, this clonotype turned up a few times. The CDR3 loop is CASSLGGQTNEKLFF. The CDR3 DNA follows: TGTGCCAGCAGCTTAGGGGGACAAACTAATGAAAAACTGTTTTTT. V is TRBV11-2 and J is TRBJ1-4, with a weak D call TRBD1 (6 bases). The germline V and J ends were trimmed by 1 base and 1 base, with 7 bases remaining between them. Germline values: CDR1 SGHAT, CDR2 FQNNGV. The CDR3 runs 15 residues.

The sample holds a few counts of this clonotype. The chain has TRBV6-5 and TRBJ2-7; D ambiguous. The germline CDR1 and CDR2 sequences are MNHEY and SVGAGI. There are 14 residues in the CDR3. V lost 0 bases and J 4 bases, leaving 10 bases between the germline ends. The CDR3 reads CASSYSIPNYEQYF. DNA for the CDR3: TGTGCCAGCAGTTACTCGATCCCAAATTACGAGCAGTACTTC.

The rearrangement uses TRBV7-2 and TRBJ1-2; 11 positions agree with TRBD1. In germline, CDR1 is SGHTA, CDR2 FQGNSA. This CDR3 contains 14 residues. V shed 3 bases and J 4 bases; nucleotides not matched to a gene: 1. CDR3 coding DNA: TGTGCCAGCAGCTTCGGGACAGGGGGCTATGGCTACACCTTC. Its protein product is CASSFGTGGYGYTF.